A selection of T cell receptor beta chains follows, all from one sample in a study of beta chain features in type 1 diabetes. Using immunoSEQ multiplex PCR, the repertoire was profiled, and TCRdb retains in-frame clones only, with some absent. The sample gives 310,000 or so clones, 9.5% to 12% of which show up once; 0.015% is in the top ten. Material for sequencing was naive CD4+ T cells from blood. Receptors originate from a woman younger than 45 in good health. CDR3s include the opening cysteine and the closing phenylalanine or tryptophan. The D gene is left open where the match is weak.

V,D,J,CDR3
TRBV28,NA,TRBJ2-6,CASSSNRHSGANVLTF
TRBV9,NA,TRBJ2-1,CASSVESIPNEQFF
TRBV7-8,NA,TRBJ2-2,CASSLAVVPGSNTGELFF
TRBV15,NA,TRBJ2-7,CATSRDLSGSYEQYF
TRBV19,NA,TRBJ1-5,CASSVDRINQPQHF
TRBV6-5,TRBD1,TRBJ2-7,CASSRDRGLNEQYF
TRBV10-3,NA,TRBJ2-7,CAISESASGSTYEQYF
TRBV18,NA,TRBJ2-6,CASSPPGHLSGANVLTF
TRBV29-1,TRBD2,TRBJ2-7,CSAGTSGRSSYEQYF
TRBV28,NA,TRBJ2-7,CASSFIASSYEQYF
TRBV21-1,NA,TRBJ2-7,CASSARTGSGEQYF
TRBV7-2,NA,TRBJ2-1,CASSLVLNEQFF
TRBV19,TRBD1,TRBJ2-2,CASSMVQGAGELFF
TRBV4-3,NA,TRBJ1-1,CASSPQLDTMNTEAFF
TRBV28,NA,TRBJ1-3,CASRGAGNTIYF
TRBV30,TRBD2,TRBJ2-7,CAWSELAHEQYF
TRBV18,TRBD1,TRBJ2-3,CASRTGLSDTQYF
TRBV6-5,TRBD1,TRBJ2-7,CASSRDRVSYEQYF
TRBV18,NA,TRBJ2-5,CASSPIGLQETQYF
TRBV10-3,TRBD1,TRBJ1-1,CAISKGQLTEAFF
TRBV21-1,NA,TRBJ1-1,CASSTITEAFF
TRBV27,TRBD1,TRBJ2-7,CASIATGAPKQYF
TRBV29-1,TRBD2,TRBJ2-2,CSVGRGATDTGELFF
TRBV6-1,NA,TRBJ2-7,CASSANYEQYF
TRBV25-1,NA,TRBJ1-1,CASSDSTGLGAFF
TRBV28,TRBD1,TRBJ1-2,CASLNPQTAGGYYGYTF
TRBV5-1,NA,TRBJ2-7,CASSLDPAGANLYEQYF
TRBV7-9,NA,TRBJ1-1,CASNSVAEAFF
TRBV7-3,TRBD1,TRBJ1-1,CASSLQGATEAFF
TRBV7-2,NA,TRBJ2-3,CASSPRTASTDTQYF
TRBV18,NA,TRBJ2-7,CASSPDWSSYEQYF
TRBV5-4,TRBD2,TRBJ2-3,CASSFPLGLAGRADTQYF
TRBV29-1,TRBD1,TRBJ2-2,CSVVGQANTGELFF
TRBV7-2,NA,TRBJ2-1,CASSLARPGLKRRNEQFF
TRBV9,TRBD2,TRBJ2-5,CASSEGLAGVETQYF
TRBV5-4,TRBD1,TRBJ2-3,CASSSKGQGGTDTQYF
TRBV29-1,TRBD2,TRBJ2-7,CSAGTSGRSYEQYF
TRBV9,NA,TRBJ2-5,CASSVDSQLQETQYF
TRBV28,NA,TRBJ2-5,CASSLGQPTGRTQYF
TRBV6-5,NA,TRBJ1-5,CASTSARGQPQHF
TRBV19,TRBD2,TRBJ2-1,CASSPSGTPPNEQFF
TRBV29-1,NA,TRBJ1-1,CSVTTGRGTEAFF
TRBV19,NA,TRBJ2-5,CASSIGPHQETQYF
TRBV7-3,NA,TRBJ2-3,CASSPPSVSDTQYF
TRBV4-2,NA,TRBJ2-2,CASSRRDLNTGELFF
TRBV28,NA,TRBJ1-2,CASSQGIRGYTF
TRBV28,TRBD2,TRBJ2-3,CASSTDSGRGTDTQYF
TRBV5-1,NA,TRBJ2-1,CASSVENEQFF
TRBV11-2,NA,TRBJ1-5,CASSREGTSNQPQHF
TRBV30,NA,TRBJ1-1,CAHLRGGTYTEAFF
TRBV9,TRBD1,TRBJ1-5,CASSATGGFNQPQHF
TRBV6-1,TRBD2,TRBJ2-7,CASSELAGIGEQYF